Described below is a single TCR beta chain sequence and its context. Germline-derived CDR1 and CDR2 are SGHRS and YFSETQ. The CDR3 length is 15 residues. The V end was cut by 4 bases, the J end by 2 bases, with 15 bases between. These data belong to a study of blood T cell repertoires in COVID-19. Some clones are missing from TCRdb's copy, which holds only in-frame ones; the method was immunoSEQ multiplex PCR. The data contain 140,000 or so clones, around 90% of them singletons. The source is a woman aged 80 or over with acute or convalescent COVID-19. The sequenced sample was peripheral blood. The J gene is TRBJ2-5, the V gene TRBV5-1; weak D call: TRBD1 (5 bases). The DNA for the CDR3 is TGCGCCAGCAGCGGGAACACAGGAAGGCAAGAGACCCAGTACTTC. This sequence encodes CASSGNTGRQETQYF.